What follows is one T cell receptor (beta chain) and its context. Its antigen is unknown. No per-base quality is available; no much larger clone lies one base away. Library method: the immunoSEQ multiplex PCR assay. A mixture of 60 forward primers for TCR Vbeta segments and 13 reverse primers for TCR Jbeta segments was used in the multiplex PCR. The CDR3 region of rearranged TCR beta genes was amplified from genomic DNA by a multiplex PCR assay. The amplified TCR beta libraries were sequenced on the Illumina HiSeq System as 87-base-pair reads. The authors' analysis ran thus. In a later analysis, tens of millions of unique TCR beta chains were counted across the approximately 640 repertoires, and roughly 11 million of these chains were shared by at least two donors. A nearest-neighbor algorithm error-corrected the raw reads and collapsed the reads into unique sequences, merging closely related sequences to remove PCR and sequencing errors. V, D and J gene segments were assigned by aligning CDR3 sequences to IMGT reference sequences. For a sequence to be retained, at least a six-nucleotide match to both a V gene segment and a J gene segment was required. Rearrangements were classified as productive when the CDR3 lacked stop codons and remained in frame with V and J, and all other rearrangements were classified as non-productive. CDR3 was defined according to IMGT convention as the region running from the second conserved V-encoded cysteine to the conserved J-encoded phenylalanine. Sequences without an unambiguous match to a single V gene segment were excluded from the earlier analysis of approximately 560 of the donors. An earlier analysis of fewer than 750 of the donors called V segments functional above 56.7% productive rearrangements and segregating when the between-donor standard deviation exceeded 5%. A statistical classification framework was built to diagnose cytomegalovirus status from the catalog of TCR beta chain sequences. A later analysis assigned V and J genes by comparing TCR nucleotide sequences with IMGT/GENE-DB human TR gene sequences. Using the TCRdist pipeline, a later analysis assigned CDR3 sequences along with most-parsimonious VDJ recombination scenarios. In a later analysis, every TCR beta chain was defined by the combination of its CDR3 amino acid sequence and its V-gene family, and reads without a unique V-gene family were dropped. To address suspected cross-contamination and a sequencing artifact, a later analysis removed roughly 580 highly shared, low-generation-probability nucleotide sequences. A later analysis calculated a clonal expansion index for each public chain from normalized within-repertoire ranks of inferred template counts. In a later analysis, generation probabilities were computed with a VDJ recombination model fitted to out-of-frame rearrangements, and the resulting probabilities were checked against IGoR. In a later analysis, TCR-TCR, TCR-HLA and TCR-CMV co-occurrence was scored with hypergeometric tests, and a repertoire-size bias correction was applied to TCR pairs. False discovery rates were estimated in a later analysis by permuting HLA or CMV assignments 20 times. In a later analysis, co-occurring TCRs were grouped using DBSCAN, and TCRdist sequence similarity was added for clustering within HLA-allele-positive subsets. Co-occurrence clustering excluded repertoires with fewer than 30,000 or more than 120,000 public chains, plus five with anomalous nucleotide sharing. TCRdb retrieved this table from immuneACCESS and kept in-frame rearrangements only. Not all clones are present; in checked studies, unresolved V genes account for under half, and no reason is known for the remainder. V and J calls and clone size come straight from that table; D and trimming were deduced from the DNA. Across this sample there are 100,000 to 150,000 clones, with 65% to 80% seen only once. The top ten clonotypes cover about 13% of the sample.

CDR3 length: 13 amino acids, cysteine to phenylalanine. The CDR3 DNA has 39 bases and is translated from base 1. The V and J ends are trimmed by 5 bases and 3 bases, leaving 8 bases between them. The germline V gene specifies KGHSH as CDR1 and LQKENI as CDR2. This sample stems from a study of cytomegalovirus exposure and HLA in healthy donors (dated by TCRdb to about 2017). In the study overall: In an earlier analysis of roughly 500 of the donors, around 300 Gb of sequence data and roughly 100 million unique TCR beta sequences from roughly 190 million T cells were reported. High-throughput TCR immunosequencing, statistical association of individual TCRs with disease status, and machine learning were combined to predict cytomegalovirus infection status. To decide whether each TCR beta V gene segment behaved as functional or pseudogenic, an earlier analysis of approximately 600 of the donors relied on high-throughput TCR beta sequencing. Approximately 300 gigabases of sequencing data and approximately 85 million unique TCR sequences were included in an early release covering over 600 HLA-typed donors. All discovery cohort repertoires had been generated on a single sequencing platform. Donor age, sex, ethnicity and CMV serostatus were compiled together with the repertoire data. In the later analysis, no new phenotypic data were used to find candidate immune exposures; instead, reliance was placed on TCR beta sequences and their occurrence across donors. A later analysis re-analyzed previously published TCR beta repertoires from roughly 630 donors and added high-resolution HLA genotyping to study TCR occurrence patterns. In a later genetic analysis, genome-wide SNP genotypes for about three fifths of the 666 donors were used, and that subset was treated as a discovery cohort. Besides the first cohort of roughly 700 subjects, a separate validation cohort made up of roughly 130 different subjects was used. Among almost 400 genotyped donors of the cohort, an average of around 240,000 unique TCR beta nucleotide sequences were sequenced per donor, roughly 20% of them non-productive. The study aimed to test whether signatures of past pathogen exposure could be identified by cataloging public T cell receptors. The study profiled the T cell repertoires of fewer than 850 subjects by immunosequencing and related them to cytomegalovirus serostatus. The number of donors typed differed by locus, with roughly 620-640 for A, B, C, DRB1 and DQB1, over 500 for DQA1, 600 to 610 for DPA1, and around 430 for DPB1. Of the roughly 400 genotyped donors, 65% to 90% were placed in the genetic ancestry cluster associated with self-reported Caucasian donors. Roughly 5 DR-DQ haplotypes were treated as single units for association and clustering because of strong linkage in the cohort. HLA typing covered class I and class II loci at four-digit resolution. Study-wide findings and limitations: Because counts were too low, approximately 15 rarely observed V segments, including chromosome 9 orphons, were excluded from the earlier analysis of around 590 of the donors. A cluster of highly shared sequence variants was judged likely to represent a technical artifact of the sequencing pipeline. In a later analysis, HLA-associated TCR beta chains were found to be more clonally expanded and to have lower generation probabilities than equally common non-associated chains. When HLA alleles, especially DR and DQ, strongly co-occurred, attributing TCR associations to individual alleles was difficult. According to the authors, the approach could potentially be generalized to other disease states and immunological phenotypes. A later genetic analysis associated a missense DCLRE1C variant with V-gene and J-gene trimming of TCR beta chains, and an independent cohort replicated the association. The presence/absence analyses assumed that sequencing depth was roughly uniform across donors, and that assumption may not be true. HLA typing was unavailable for some donors at each locus, so association tests used only the typed subset. Compared with the approximately 600-donor mean, donors in an Asian-associated ancestry cluster had fewer N-insertions in productive TCRs, according to a later genetic analysis. An earlier analysis of 587 of the donors showed that most TCR beta V segments appeared in productive rearrangements either about 90% or about 30% of the time, which broadly matched IMGT annotations. Correlated functional status among segregating V segments might be attributable to linkage disequilibrium, but an unknown experimental factor could not be ruled out. In both the original and validation cohorts, the classifier was reported to diagnose cytomegalovirus status with high specificity and sensitivity. In vitro tests confirmed that a few of the cytomegalovirus-associated TCR beta chains recognize cytomegalovirus antigens. In a later analysis, TCR association rates were found to vary across HLA loci, with the most associated TCRs seen for DRB1 alleles and the fewest for HLA-C alleles. The only immune exposure information available for the cohort was CMV serostatus. Some IMGT-functional V segments, including TRBV6-2 and TRBV6-3, could not be distinguished by the 87-base-pair reads and were therefore excluded. The cohort was sequenced for TCR beta chains only, and without alpha or paired-chain data the features that could be detected were limited. A further reported finding was that TCR beta sequences accurately predicted the HLA-A and HLA-B alleles for most subjects in the first cohort. A later analysis reported that several top co-occurrence clusters appeared linked to parvovirus B19, influenza, CMV and Epstein-Barr virus. According to a later analysis, most CMV-associated TCR beta chains appeared to be HLA-restricted, and the HLA associations seemed to be driven largely by CMV exposure. A total of 164 TCR beta chains were listed by the study as associated with cytomegalovirus. In a later analysis, some 17,000 TCR beta sequences were associated with specific HLA alleles at a false discovery rate of 0.05. While some public TCRs were present in many individuals, most TCR sequences turned up only very rarely across donors.

The cohort was made up of approximately 670 healthy bone marrow donors. At the time of sampling, every cohort member was nominally healthy, though immune exposures that went unrecorded were likely present. The donor was CMV seropositive and was included in the group of 250 to 300 seropositive cohort members. A peripheral blood sample was provided by each donor, and peripheral blood mononuclear cells were used for TCR beta sequencing. The Qiagen DNeasy Blood Extraction Kit was used to extract genomic DNA from the blood cell samples. The source of this sequence is a woman aged 40-49 years in good health and CMV-seropositive. The chain is encoded by TRBV18 joined to TRBJ1-5; confidence is insufficient to name the D gene. The specimen sequenced was PBMCs. For the CDR3, the sequence is CASSNTNNQPQHF. The nucleotide sequence reads as follows: TGTGCCAGCTCAAACACTAACAATCAGCCCCAGCATTTT.